Below, 23 T cell receptor beta chains from the same sample are listed, as sequenced in a study of OX40 agonist ivuxolimab in advanced cancers. Sequenced by immunoSEQ multiplex PCR; TCRdb stores in-frame clones only, minus some. The table includes some 86,000 clones, around 84% detected once. Here the sequenced sample was CD4+ or CD8+ T cells sorted from blood, taken in a trial of the OX40 agonist ivuxolimab. These receptors came from an adult with an advanced solid tumor such as melanoma, head and neck, liver or kidney cancer.

This chain joins TRBV29-1 and TRBJ2-2; 8 bases agree with TRBD1. CDR3 length equals 16 residues. Germline CDR1 SQVTM, CDR2 ANQGSEA. V dropped 4 bases and J dropped 4; count of bases not matched to a gene: 11. The CDR3 region has the DNA TGCAGCGTTGCTCTTGGACAGGGAGGTAGCACCGGGGAGCTGTTTTTT. Protein sequence: CSVALGQGGSTGELFF.

V and J are TRBV2 and TRBJ1-2; possible D gene TRBD1, 6 bases. Deletions cut 3 bases from V and 11 bases from J, with 19 bases between. CDR1 and CDR2 (germline): SNHLY, FYNNEI. This CDR3 has 14 amino acids. This CDR3 is CASSEQGNLLSYTF. The CDR3 bases are TGTGCCAGCAGTGAGCAGGGGAACCTTCTATCTTACACCTTC.

The chain has TRBV18 and TRBJ2-5; possible D gene TRBD2, 5 bases. Trimming stripped 6 bases from V and 2 bases from J, with 10 bases between. CDR3 length: 13 residues. Germline assignment: CDR1 KGHSH and CDR2 LQKENI. This chain's CDR3 is CASSLGRQETQYF. The CDR3 nucleotides are TGTGCCAGCTCTCTGGGGAGACAAGAGACCCAGTACTTC.

V and J are TRBV5-8 and TRBJ1-4; perhaps TRBD1 as D (5 bases). This CDR3 is built from 16 residues. Germline assignment: CDR1 SGHTS and CDR2 YDEGEE. Between the trimmed V and J ends, which lost 2 bases and 0 bases, there was a span of 11 bases. The CDR3 nucleotides are TGTGCCAGCAGCTTAAGGAGGGGCACAACTAATGAAAAACTGTTTTTT. Translated, it gives CASSLRRGTTNEKLFF.

The chain employs TRBV30 and TRBJ2-7; D could derive from TRBD1 or TRBD2 (6 bases each). CDR1 is GTSNPN and CDR2 is SVGIG in the germline V gene (reference sequence). This CDR3 has 13 amino acids. Trimming cost V 4 bases and J 7 bases, with 17 bases left between them. CDR3 in amino acids: CAWTTPGGDEQYF. As DNA, the CDR3 is TGTGCCTGGACCACCCCCGGGGGCGATGAGCAGTACTTC.

The chain carries TRBV7-9 and TRBJ2-5, with 9 positions matching TRBD1. The J call may be in error: the DNA end matches TRBJ2-7 better. The CDR3 runs 14 residues. Germline V CDR1 and CDR2: SEHNR, FQNEAQ (reference sequence). CDR3 nucleotide sequence: TGTGCCAGCAGTCAGACAGGGGGATCCTACGAGCAGTACTTC. It is translated as CASSQTGGSYEQYF.

The chain couples TRBV6-1 to TRBJ2-7; a weak D match, TRBD1 (6 bases). The V gene's germline CDR1 is MNHNS and CDR2 SASEGT. V gave up 3 bases and J gave up 11 bases, with 17 bases separating them. The CDR3 runs to 13 residues. The CDR3 here is CASSDRGPTTEYF. The CDR3 DNA reads TGTGCCAGCAGTGACAGGGGTCCCACCACCGAGTACTTC.

The J gene is TRBJ2-6, the V gene TRBV15; TRBD1 agrees at 10 bases. Germline V lookup: CDR1 LNHNV, CDR2 YYDKDF (reference sequence). J was trimmed by 4 bases and V by 3 bases; bases with no gene match: 12. The CDR3 sequence is 19 residues long. The CDR3 sequence is CATSSPLGQGDTGANVLTF. CDR3 DNA: TGTGCCACCAGCAGTCCCCTAGGACAGGGGGACACGGGGGCCAACGTCCTGACTTTC.

The chain links TRBV5-1 to TRBJ1-2; D gene uncertain. This CDR3 spans 14 amino acids. V lost 1 base to trimming and J lost 5 bases, with 12 bases between them. Per germline, CDR1 SGHRS and CDR2 YFSETQ. In DNA form, the CDR3 reads TGCGCCAGCAGCTTGCCCGCAGCCGAATATGGCTACACCTTC. The encoded protein is CASSLPAAEYGYTF.

In its sample, this clone was seen a few times. The chain has TRBV19 and TRBJ1-5, with 9 bases fitting TRBD1. The CDR3 spans 16 residues. With 4 bases clipped from V and 6 bases from J, the junction kept 10 bases outside the gene matches. Per the germline V gene, CDR1 is LNHDA and CDR2 is SQIVND (reference sequence). CDR3 sequence (DNA): TGTGCCAGTAGTACCGAGGGACAGGGTACGATTCAGCCCCAGCATTTT. Its translation is CASSTEGQGTIQPQHF. Complete variable domain (other parts from reference TRBV19 and TRBJ1-5): DGGITQSPKYLFRKEGQNVTLSCEQNLNHDAMYWYRQDPGQGLRLIYYSQIVNDFQKGDIAEGYSVSREKKESFPLTVTSAQKNPTAFYLCASSTEGQGTIQPQHFGDGTRLSIL.

The V and J genes are TRBV7-8 and TRBJ2-3, with 7 bases aligning to TRBD2. The V gene end was trimmed by 5 bases and the J gene end by 4 bases; junction bases not matched to a gene: 6. The CDR3 has 14 residues. CDR1 and CDR2 (germline): SGHVS, FQNEAQ. The CDR3 is CASSNRGDPDTQYF. The CDR3, as DNA: TGTGCCAGCAGCAATCGGGGGGACCCAGATACGCAGTATTTT.

This chain uses TRBV5-1 with TRBJ2-7, with 12 bases that match TRBD2. CDR1 SGHRS and CDR2 YFSETQ come from the germline V gene. The CDR3 has 17 residues. Germline trimming cut 0 bases from V and 5 bases from J; bases unmatched to any gene: 9. The DNA of the CDR3 is TGCGCCAGCAGCTTGGGCTACACTAGCGGGAGGAGCAACGAGCAGTACTTC. Translation: CASSLGYTSGRSNEQYF.

The chain carries TRBV11-3 and TRBJ2-7, with D tentatively TRBD2 (6 bases). Germline CDR1 SGHNT, CDR2 YENEEA. The V end was cut by 0 bases, the J end by 4 bases, with 13 bases between. CDR3 length: 15 residues. CDR3 bases: TGTGCCAGCAGCTTAGAATGGCAGGGAGGTTACGAGCAGTACTTC. Its protein is CASSLEWQGGYEQYF.

This chain joins TRBV2 and TRBJ2-5; 10 bases map to TRBD2. Near its end, the DNA agrees better with TRBJ2-7, so the J call may be wrong. The CDR3 has 15 amino acids. The germline V gene encodes CDR1 SNHLY and CDR2 FYNNEI. This CDR3 reads CASSEARTSGYEQYF. For the CDR3, the DNA is TGTGCCAGCAGTGAAGCAAGGACTAGCGGTTACGAGCAGTACTTC.

The genes are TRBV14 and TRBJ1-3; D gene ambiguous. The length of the CDR3 is 14 residues. Trimming left V 6 bases short and J 0 bases short, with 9 bases between. Germline V gives CDR1 SGHDN, CDR2 FVKESK. The CDR3 spells CASSPSLSGNTIYF. The CDR3 DNA sequence: TGTGCCAGCAGTCCCAGTCTCTCTGGAAACACCATATATTTT.

The V gene is TRBV5-1, the J gene TRBJ1-2; 9 bases are a match to TRBD1. CDR3 length: 14 residues. V dropped 0 bases and J dropped 8; count of bases not matched to a gene: 5. Per the germline V gene, CDR1 is SGHRS and CDR2 is YFSETQ. CDR3 DNA: TGCGCCAGCAGCTTGGGGGACAGGGCGGGAGGCTACACCTTC. Amino acids: CASSLGDRAGGYTF.

V gene TRBV27 combines with J gene TRBJ1-6, with D perhaps matching TRBD1 (5 bases). Between the trimmed V and J ends, which lost 6 bases and 14 bases, there was a span of 17 bases. Germline CDR1 reads MNHEY; CDR2 reads SMNVEV (reference sequence). The length of the CDR3 is 13 residues. DNA of the CDR3: TGTGCCAGCAGGTTGACAGCGACCCGCACCCTCCACTTT. Translated, it gives CASRLTATRTLHF.

V and J are TRBV27 and TRBJ2-1; D tentatively fits TRBD1 or TRBD2 (6 bases each). CDR3 size: 15 residues. V was shortened by 3 bases and J by 2 bases, with 11 bases between the two germline ends. The germline V gene has CDR1 MNHEY and CDR2 SMNVEV (reference sequence). The CDR3 nucleotides read TGTGCCAGCAGTTTTGCGGGACAAACCTACAATGAGCAGTTCTTC. This encodes CASSFAGQTYNEQFF.

The chain recombines TRBV7-2 with TRBJ2-7, with a tentative D call TRBD1 (5 bases). The CDR3 is 14 residues long. CDR1 and CDR2 (germline): SGHTA, FQGNSA. The V end was cut by 5 bases, the J end by 0 bases, with 11 bases between. CDR3 nucleotides: TGTGCCAGCAGCAGGGGTTTAAACTCCTACGAGCAGTACTTC. Protein: CASSRGLNSYEQYF.

V gene TRBV5-8 combines with J gene TRBJ1-4; D might be TRBD1 (5 bases). V shed 0 bases and J shed 7 bases, with 16 bases lying between them. CDR3 length: 16 residues. Per the germline V gene, CDR1 is SGHTS and CDR2 is YDEGEE. CDR3: CASSLGSRAGGEKLFF. The CDR3 DNA sequence: TGTGCCAGCAGCTTGGGTTCCCGGGCCGGGGGTGAAAAACTGTTTTTT. The full variable domain, rest sourced from reference TRBV5-8 and TRBJ1-4, is EAGVTQSPTHLIKTRGQQATLRCSPISGHTSVYWYQQALGLGLQFLLWYDEGEERNRGNFPPRFSGRQFPNYSSELNVNALELEDSALYLCASSLGSRAGGEKLFFGSGTQLSVL.

This clone occurred once. The chain combines TRBV5-6 with TRBJ2-5; a weak D match, TRBD1 (6 bases). Judging by the DNA end, TRBJ2-7 fits better; the J call may be wrong. The CDR3 runs 15 residues. CDR1 is SGHDT, CDR2 YYEEEE, per germline. The CDR3 bases are TGTGCCAGCAGCTTCGGTGACAGGAGCTCCTACGAGCAGTACTTC. It yields the protein CASSFGDRSSYEQYF.

The V gene is TRBV7-8, the J gene TRBJ1-2; the D is unclear. V was shortened by 2 bases and J by 7 bases, with 14 bases between the two germline ends. Germline-derived CDR1 and CDR2 are SGHVS and FQNEAQ. The CDR3 is 14 residues long. The DNA of the CDR3 is TGTGCCAGCAGCTTAAGAGGCCGGGATGGTGGCTACACCTTC. This encodes CASSLRGRDGGYTF.

This clone has a handful of counts. The gene calls are TRBV27 and TRBJ1-1; maybe TRBD1 (5 bases). The germline CDR1 and CDR2 sequences are MNHEY and SMNVEV (reference sequence). The CDR3 covers 15 residues. V gave up 1 base and J gave up 3 bases, with 12 bases separating them. CDR3 in amino acids: CASSLWGEMDTEAFF. CDR3 in DNA: TGTGCCAGCAGTTTATGGGGGGAGATGGACACTGAAGCTTTCTTT.